The clone carrying this T cell receptor (beta chain) was observed a handful of times. The data were taken from a study of early T cells in non-severe SARS-CoV-2 infection. As for the study in general: The study sequenced bulk RNA from unsorted whole blood, with chains unpaired.

Germline-derived CDR1 and CDR2 are LNHNV and YYDKDF (reference sequence). V was trimmed by 1 base and J by 0 bases, leaving 10 bases between them. This CDR3 spans 17 amino acids. Each cDNA molecule carried a unique molecular identifier. TCRdb redid the calling of the 5' RACE reads with MiXCR, one entry per CDR3 protein. The top ten hold 3% of the sample, which has 86,000 or so distinct CDR3 sequences, roughly an eighth seen once. The receptor's source is an adult who was a healthcare worker with PCR-confirmed SARS-CoV-2 infection or an uninfected control (not recorded which). The chain recombines TRBV15 with TRBJ1-6; D ambiguous. The sequencing input was whole blood. The DNA for the CDR3 is TGTGCCACCAGCAGAGGGGCCGGGAGCTCCTATAATTCACCCCTCCACTTT. It is translated as CATSRGAGSSYNSPLHF.